This T cell receptor beta chain comes out of a study of T cell repertoires in cytomegalovirus infection. As for the study in general: Public TCR beta signatures marked donors with CMV infection and the matching HLA. Findings and limits, study-wide: Identification of carriers of CMV plus the relevant HLA was achieved through cumulative public TCR beta family frequency.

This clonotype appeared many times. Its antigen remains unidentified. CDR3 length equals 16 residues. Germline CDR1 reads MNHNY; CDR2 reads SVGAGI (reference sequence). V was clipped by 0 bases and J by 7 bases; unmatched bases: 11. TCRdb re-analysed the reads in MiXCR, keeping a single row per CDR3 protein. The profile shows a few hundred thousand distinct CDR3 sequences, about 18% of them singletons. The sequencing input was CD8+ T cells from PBMCs. The clonotype comes from a human donor in good health (CMV status not recorded). Some clones in this sample may be carry-over from other donors' samples. This chain uses TRBV6-6 with TRBJ1-2; the match to TRBD1 covers 7 bases. The CDR3 DNA is TGTGCCAGCAGTTACTCACCGACAGGGACGGACGGTGGCTACACCTTC. Translated: CASSYSPTGTDGGYTF.